Listed below are T cell receptor beta chains from one sample, sequenced in a study of PD-L1 blockade in urothelial cancer. Profiled with immunoSEQ multiplex PCR; TCRdb holds only in-frame clones, not every one. Of about 110,000 clones in the sample, over 75% are singletons; the top ten hold 2% to 3%. The input for sequencing was PBMCs, taken around atezolizumab (anti-PD-L1) treatment. These receptors were collected from a man in his fifties or sixties with urothelial cancer. Each CDR3 is given with its conserved first and last residue. The order of the fields is J gene, clone size, V gene, D gene, CDR3 DNA, CDR3 protein. A D gene is named only where the DNA matches it firmly. Part of the rows lack a size; the others show once, few, many or a class for expanded clones.

j_call: TRBJ2-3; clone_size: -; v_call: TRBV5-4; d_call: TRBD2; cdr3_nt: TGTGCCAGCAGTTTGACTAGCGGGAGATTCACAGATACGCAGTATTTT; cdr3_aa: CASSLTSGRFTDTQYF
j_call: TRBJ2-1; clone_size: -; v_call: TRBV6-6; d_call: -; cdr3_nt: TGTGCCAGCAGCCTGGGGGCTGAGCAGTTCTTC; cdr3_aa: CASSLGAEQFF
j_call: TRBJ1-5; clone_size: -; v_call: TRBV15; d_call: -; cdr3_nt: TGTGCCACCAGTTTAGTACCAGGTCAGCCCCAGCATTTT; cdr3_aa: CATSLVPGQPQHF
j_call: TRBJ2-1; clone_size: once; v_call: TRBV13; d_call: TRBD2; cdr3_nt: TGTGCCAGCAGTGAGTGGGTAGCGGGAGATGAGCAGTTCTTC; cdr3_aa: CASSEWVAGDEQFF
j_call: TRBJ2-5; clone_size: -; v_call: TRBV11-2; d_call: -; cdr3_nt: TGTGCCAGCAATAATCAAGAGACCCAGTACTTC; cdr3_aa: CASNNQETQYF
j_call: TRBJ2-5; clone_size: -; v_call: TRBV6-1; d_call: TRBD2; cdr3_nt: TGTGCCAGCAGTGAGGGACTAGCGGGAGGGCAAGAGACCCAGTACTTC; cdr3_aa: CASSEGLAGGQETQYF
j_call: TRBJ2-3; clone_size: -; v_call: TRBV2; d_call: -; cdr3_nt: TGTGCCAGCAGTAAACCCCTTGTGGCAGGGGCTGCGGATACGCAGTATTTT; cdr3_aa: CASSKPLVAGAADTQYF
j_call: TRBJ1-2; clone_size: -; v_call: TRBV7-3; d_call: TRBD1; cdr3_nt: TGTGCCAGCAGCCCGGGACAGGGGGCTGTGTATGGCTACACCTTC; cdr3_aa: CASSPGQGAVYGYTF
j_call: TRBJ1-2; clone_size: -; v_call: TRBV30; d_call: -; cdr3_nt: TGTGCCTGGAGTGTAGTTGGGACTACGGGCTACACCTTC; cdr3_aa: CAWSVVGTTGYTF
j_call: TRBJ2-1; clone_size: -; v_call: TRBV7-9; d_call: TRBD1; cdr3_nt: TGTGCCAGCAGCCAGTCAGGGGGCTACAATGAGCAGTTCTTC; cdr3_aa: CASSQSGGYNEQFF
j_call: TRBJ1-4; clone_size: -; v_call: TRBV2; d_call: TRBD1; cdr3_nt: TGTGCCAGCAGTGCCAGACAGGGAGAAAAACTGTTTTTT; cdr3_aa: CASSARQGEKLFF
j_call: TRBJ2-1; clone_size: -; v_call: TRBV7-9; d_call: -; cdr3_nt: TGTGCCAGCAGCCTGCGGATTCAGCAGTTCTTC; cdr3_aa: CASSLRIQQFF
j_call: TRBJ2-7; clone_size: -; v_call: TRBV5-1; d_call: -; cdr3_nt: TGCGCCAGCAGCTTGGATCCGGGGATGCAGTACGAGCAGTACTTC; cdr3_aa: CASSLDPGMQYEQYF
j_call: TRBJ1-2; clone_size: few; v_call: TRBV12-5; d_call: -; cdr3_nt: TGTGCTAGTGGTTTGGGCGGATCTATGGACTACACCTTC; cdr3_aa: CASGLGGSMDYTF
j_call: TRBJ2-1; clone_size: -; v_call: TRBV28; d_call: TRBD2; cdr3_nt: TGTGCCACTAAAAGCGGGAGCGCCTACAATGAGCAGTTCTTC; cdr3_aa: CATKSGSAYNEQFF
j_call: TRBJ2-7; clone_size: -; v_call: TRBV10-1; d_call: TRBD1; cdr3_nt: TGCGCCAGACCGGGACAGGGGGCCTACGAGCAGTACTTC; cdr3_aa: CARPGQGAYEQYF
j_call: TRBJ2-5; clone_size: -; v_call: TRBV5-5; d_call: TRBD1; cdr3_nt: TGTGCCAGCAGTTCGAGGTTGGGACAGGGGGGAGAGACCCAGTACTTC; cdr3_aa: CASSSRLGQGGETQYF
j_call: TRBJ2-3; clone_size: -; v_call: TRBV15; d_call: -; cdr3_nt: TGTGCCACCAGCAGAGATCTGGATACGCAGTATTTT; cdr3_aa: CATSRDLDTQYF
j_call: TRBJ2-1; clone_size: -; v_call: TRBV5-8; d_call: -; cdr3_nt: TGTGCCAGCAGCTTGCTTGCGGGGTCCTACAATGAGCAGTTCTTC; cdr3_aa: CASSLLAGSYNEQFF
j_call: TRBJ1-5; clone_size: -; v_call: TRBV7-9; d_call: -; cdr3_nt: TGTGCCAGCAGCTTAGGGGGGCCGGGTAATCAGCCCCAGCATTTT; cdr3_aa: CASSLGGPGNQPQHF
j_call: TRBJ2-7; clone_size: -; v_call: TRBV5-4; d_call: -; cdr3_nt: TGTGCCAGCAGCTACCGAGAGAACTACGAGCAGTACTTC; cdr3_aa: CASSYRENYEQYF
j_call: TRBJ2-1; clone_size: -; v_call: TRBV5-1; d_call: TRBD1; cdr3_nt: TGCGCCAGCAGCTACGGACAGGGGGCCAGTAATGAGCAGTTCTTC; cdr3_aa: CASSYGQGASNEQFF
j_call: TRBJ2-3; clone_size: -; v_call: TRBV9; d_call: TRBD2; cdr3_nt: TGTGCCAGCAGCGTAGACGGGACTAGCGGGAGGGCCTTAGGAGATACGCAGTATTTT; cdr3_aa: CASSVDGTSGRALGDTQYF
j_call: TRBJ2-3; clone_size: -; v_call: TRBV4-2; d_call: TRBD2; cdr3_nt: TGTGCCAGCAGCCAGACTAGCGGCAGCACAGATACGCAGTATTTT; cdr3_aa: CASSQTSGSTDTQYF
j_call: TRBJ2-7; clone_size: -; v_call: TRBV5-1; d_call: TRBD1; cdr3_nt: TGCGCCAGCAGCTTGATAGCCGGGACAGGGGCCTACGAGCAGTACTTC; cdr3_aa: CASSLIAGTGAYEQYF
j_call: TRBJ2-1; clone_size: -; v_call: TRBV19; d_call: TRBD2; cdr3_nt: TGTGCCAGTAGTATAGATCGTAGCGGGAGCTCCTACAATGAGCAGTTCTTC; cdr3_aa: CASSIDRSGSSYNEQFF
j_call: TRBJ2-1; clone_size: -; v_call: TRBV28; d_call: TRBD1; cdr3_nt: TGTGCCAGCAGTTCGGTAGGACAGGGAACGTATGAGCAGTTCTTC; cdr3_aa: CASSSVGQGTYEQFF
j_call: TRBJ2-3; clone_size: -; v_call: TRBV28; d_call: TRBD2; cdr3_nt: TGTGCCAGCAGTTTGGGGCTAGCGGGGAAGAGTAGGGATACGCAGTATTTT; cdr3_aa: CASSLGLAGKSRDTQYF
j_call: TRBJ2-7; clone_size: -; v_call: TRBV7-6; d_call: TRBD2; cdr3_nt: TGTGCCAGCAGCTCGACTAGCGGGAGGGCGGACGAGCAGTACTTC; cdr3_aa: CASSSTSGRADEQYF